This TCR beta chain emerged from a study of cytomegalovirus exposure and HLA in healthy donors. The study, taken as a whole, reports: Some public TCRs appeared in many individuals, while most sequences were rare. Sequence variants that were highly shared formed a cluster that was likely a sequencing artifact. A missense variant in DCLRE1C was later tied to TCR beta V- and J-gene trimming.

Concerning this clone: The antigen remains undetermined.

The V gene lost 1 base and the J gene lost 6 bases, with 3 bases spanning the gap. This CDR3 has 11 amino acids. CDR1 and CDR2 (germline): MDHEN, SYDVKM. 13 Jbeta primers and 60 Vbeta primers were used for the PCR. Sequenced by immunoSEQ multiplex PCR; TCRdb stores in-frame clones only, minus some. Of about 120,000 clones in the sample, around 81% were seen once. Sequenced material: PBMCs. The TCR originated in a woman aged 25 to 45 in good health and CMV-seronegative. The genes are TRBV28 and TRBJ1-2; D call uncertain. This CDR3 reads CASSLFDGYTF. CDR3 coding DNA: TGTGCCAGCAGTTTATTCGATGGCTACACCTTC.